This T cell receptor (beta chain) was retrieved from a study of blood T cell repertoires in COVID-19. Individuals drawn from about 26 US areas were roughly 18 to 95 years old. Looked up from germline, CDR1 is LNHDA and CDR2 is SQIVND (reference sequence). Trimming removed 7 bases from V and 1 base from J, with 14 bases in between. This CDR3 spans 14 amino acids. Sequencing used immunoSEQ multiplex PCR; TCRdb keeps in-frame clones, though not all of them. The table records roughly 150,000 clones, around 82% of them present only once. Sequenced sample: PBMCs or T cells enriched from blood (not recorded which). The chain combines TRBV19 with TRBJ2-7, with D possibly matching TRBD2 (6 bases). This TCR was sampled from a man between 45 and 60 years old in a cohort exposed to, infected with or recovered from COVID-19 (not recorded which). Here the CDR3 DNA reads TGTGCCAGTAAGCCGGCGGGGCAGTCCTACGAGCAGTACTTC. It translates to CASKPAGQSYEQYF.